These T cell receptor beta chains were read from a single sample in a study of T-cell reconstitution after alpha-beta-depleted transplantation in children. Each CDR3 protein gets one entry after TCRdb re-called the PCR reads with MiXCR. The sample comprises 350,000 to 400,000 distinct CDR3 sequences, about 20% of which are singletons, and 3.5% to 4% rests with the top ten. Here the sequenced sample was PBMCs from the stem cell graft donor, taken from the stem cell graft. All receptors come from a human donor who donated a stem cell graft to a child with acute myeloid leukemia. Each CDR3 is given with its conserved first and last residue. The D gene is left open where the match is weak. Where a row states a size, it is once, few, many or the class of an expanded clone; other rows omit it.

cdr3_nt: TGTGCCAGCAGTTACTCGACTAACTCCTACAATGAGCAGTTCTTC; cdr3_aa: CASSYSTNSYNEQFF; clone_size: NA; d_call: NA; v_call: TRBV6-2/TRBV6-3; j_call: TRBJ2-1
cdr3_nt: TGTGCCAGCAGCCGTTCTGAACCCACAGATACGCAGTATTTT; cdr3_aa: CASSRSEPTDTQYF; clone_size: NA; d_call: NA; v_call: TRBV4-2; j_call: TRBJ2-3
cdr3_nt: TGTGCCAGCAGCCCAGGACAGGCCAATCAGCCCCAGCATTTT; cdr3_aa: CASSPGQANQPQHF; clone_size: NA; d_call: TRBD1; v_call: TRBV5-5; j_call: TRBJ1-5
cdr3_nt: TGTGCCAGCAGTTCACCCCAAAGGCTAGCGGGGGTTCAAGAGACCCAGTACTTC; cdr3_aa: CASSSPQRLAGVQETQYF; clone_size: few; d_call: TRBD2; v_call: TRBV27; j_call: TRBJ2-5
cdr3_nt: TGTGCCAGCAGTTTAAGGGGAGTTGGTAGGACCGGGGAGCTGTTTTTT; cdr3_aa: CASSLRGVGRTGELFF; clone_size: few; d_call: NA; v_call: TRBV12-3/TRBV12-4; j_call: TRBJ2-2
cdr3_nt: TGTGCCAGCAGCTTGGACCCGGGACTAGCGGACCTCGAGCAGTACTTC; cdr3_aa: CASSLDPGLADLEQYF; clone_size: NA; d_call: TRBD2; v_call: TRBV5-5; j_call: TRBJ2-7
cdr3_nt: TGCAGTGCCGCGGGCGGCGGGAGCAATCAGCCCCAGCATTTT; cdr3_aa: CSAAGGGSNQPQHF; clone_size: few; d_call: NA; v_call: TRBV20-1; j_call: TRBJ1-5
cdr3_nt: TGCAGTGCTCCGGACTTGTCCTCCGGACACTTGAACACTGAAGCTTTCTTT; cdr3_aa: CSAPDLSSGHLNTEAFF; clone_size: few; d_call: NA; v_call: TRBV20-1; j_call: TRBJ1-1
cdr3_nt: TGTGCCAGCAGTTTAAATGGGGTTGGGGAGACCCAGTACTTC; cdr3_aa: CASSLNGVGETQYF; clone_size: few; d_call: NA; v_call: TRBV27; j_call: TRBJ2-5
cdr3_nt: TGCAGCGCCGGGCCGGGGTACAATGAGCAGTTCTTC; cdr3_aa: CSAGPGYNEQFF; clone_size: NA; d_call: NA; v_call: TRBV29-1; j_call: TRBJ2-1
cdr3_nt: TGTGCCACCAGCAGTGGCGACCAGGGTGGACTGTTTTTT; cdr3_aa: CATSSGDQGGLFF; clone_size: NA; d_call: NA; v_call: TRBV15; j_call: TRBJ1-4
cdr3_nt: TGTGCCAGCACGGTCGGTCGGGAGGGAACCTACAATGAGCAGTTCTTC; cdr3_aa: CASTVGREGTYNEQFF; clone_size: NA; d_call: TRBD2; v_call: TRBV28; j_call: TRBJ2-1
cdr3_nt: TGCGCCAGCAGGTCTTCCCCAGGGGAGGCCAGAGCTTTCTTT; cdr3_aa: CASRSSPGEARAFF; clone_size: NA; d_call: NA; v_call: TRBV5-1; j_call: TRBJ1-1
cdr3_nt: TGTGCCAGCAGGGTGGGGACGGTCGACAATCAGCCCCAGCATTTT; cdr3_aa: CASRVGTVDNQPQHF; clone_size: few; d_call: NA; v_call: TRBV12-3/TRBV12-4; j_call: TRBJ1-5
cdr3_nt: TGCAGTGCAACTAGCGGGAGGGGCCCAGATACGCAGTATTTT; cdr3_aa: CSATSGRGPDTQYF; clone_size: many; d_call: TRBD2; v_call: TRBV20-1; j_call: TRBJ2-3
cdr3_nt: TGTGCCAGCAGCTCCGGGGTCGGACAGATAGCCAAAAACATTCAGTACTTC; cdr3_aa: CASSSGVGQIAKNIQYF; clone_size: NA; d_call: NA; v_call: TRBV13; j_call: TRBJ2-4
cdr3_nt: TGTGCCAGCAGCTCAATAGGCAACAGGGTCGCCGGGGAGCTGTTTTTT; cdr3_aa: CASSSIGNRVAGELFF; clone_size: NA; d_call: NA; v_call: TRBV11-1; j_call: TRBJ2-2
cdr3_nt: TGTGCCAGCAGTTTAGATCCGGGACAGGGGAGGGGCTACACCTTC; cdr3_aa: CASSLDPGQGRGYTF; clone_size: NA; d_call: TRBD1; v_call: TRBV12-3/TRBV12-4; j_call: TRBJ1-2